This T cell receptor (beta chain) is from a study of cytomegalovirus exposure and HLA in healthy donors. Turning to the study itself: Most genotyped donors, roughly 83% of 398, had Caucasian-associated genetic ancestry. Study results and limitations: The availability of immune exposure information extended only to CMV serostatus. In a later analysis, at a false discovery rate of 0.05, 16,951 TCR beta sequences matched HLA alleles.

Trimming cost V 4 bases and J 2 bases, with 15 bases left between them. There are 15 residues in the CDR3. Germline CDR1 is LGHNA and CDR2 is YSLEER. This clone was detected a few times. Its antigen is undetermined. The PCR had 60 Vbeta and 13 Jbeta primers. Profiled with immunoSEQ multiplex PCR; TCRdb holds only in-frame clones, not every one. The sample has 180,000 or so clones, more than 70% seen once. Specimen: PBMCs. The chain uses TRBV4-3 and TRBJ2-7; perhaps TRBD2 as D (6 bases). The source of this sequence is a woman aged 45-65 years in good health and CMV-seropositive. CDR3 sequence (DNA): TGCGCCAGCAGCCTGTTATCGACGGGAGCCTACGAGCAGTACTTC. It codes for CASSLLSTGAYEQYF.